The 16 T cell receptor beta chains below all came from one sample that was sequenced in a study of blood T cell repertoires in COVID-19. The table came from immunoSEQ multiplex PCR; TCRdb's copy has only in-frame clones and leaves some out. The sample includes some 86,000 clones, approximately 81% of them seen just once. The sequenced sample was peripheral blood. The receptors were gathered from a woman between 65 and 79 years old with acute or convalescent COVID-19.

The chain couples TRBV18 to TRBJ2-5, with TRBD1 matching over 8 bases. The CDR3 runs 14 residues. Germline lookup yields CDR1 KGHSH and CDR2 LQKENI. Trimming at V came to 2 bases and at J to 5 bases, leaving 4 bases not matched to a gene. The CDR3 bases are TGTGCCAGCTCACCATGGACAGGGTGGGAGACCCAGTACTTC. It specifies CASSPWTGWETQYF. Full variable domain (rest looked up from reference TRBV18 and TRBJ2-5): NAGVMQNPRHLVRRRGQEARLRCSPMKGHSHVYWYRQLPEEGLKFMVYLQKENIIDESGMPKERFSAEFPKEGPSILRIQQVVRGDSAAYFCASSPWTGWETQYFGPGTRLLVL.

The V and J genes are TRBV6-5 and TRBJ1-1; tentative D call: TRBD1 (5 bases). This CDR3 has 14 amino acids. CDR1 and CDR2 from the germline V gene are MNHEY and SVGAGI. V lost 0 bases and J lost 10, with 15 bases in between. This chain's CDR3 is CASSYSVEGLAAFF. The CDR3 bases are TGTGCCAGCAGTTACTCTGTGGAGGGACTGGCAGCTTTCTTT.

A note on this clone: Other DNA sequences from this sample encode an identical CDR3 as well. The rearrangement joins TRBV2 to TRBJ2-2; the D gene is possibly TRBD1 (5 bases). Trimming cost V 7 bases and J 5 bases, with 14 bases left between them. This CDR3 contains 14 residues. Germline V gene lookup returns CDR1 SNHLY and CDR2 FYNNEI. This CDR3 reads CASTQGAGTGELFF. Written as DNA, the CDR3 is TGTGCCAGCACACAAGGGGCAGGGACCGGGGAGCTGTTTTTT.

V is TRBV28 and J is TRBJ1-2; TRBD1 agrees at 7 bases. CDR3 size: 14 residues. In germline, CDR1 is MDHEN, CDR2 SYDVKM. The ends lost 5 bases at V and 4 bases at J; junction bases unmatched: 7. CDR3 in DNA: TGTGCCAGCAGTCCGGGACAGTCCTTCTATGGCTACACCTTC. Translated: CASSPGQSFYGYTF.

V is TRBV7-2 and J is TRBJ2-2, with 7 positions matching TRBD2. The CDR3 sequence is 19 residues long. Trimming took 5 bases from V and 3 from J; bases not matched to a gene: 18. Germline loops: CDR1 SGHTA, CDR2 FQGNSA. CDR3 sequence (DNA): TGTGCCAGCAGCGAACGGACTAGGCTCCGCTCCTCGGACACCGGGGAGCTGTTTTTT. Its translation is CASSERTRLRSSDTGELFF.

The chain couples TRBV19 to TRBJ2-1; 9 bases are shared with TRBD2. Germline assignment: CDR1 LNHDA and CDR2 SQIVND (reference sequence). V trimming: 5 bases; J trimming: 4 bases; junction bases outside the gene matches: 3. CDR3 length equals 14 residues. The CDR3 DNA reads as TGTGCCAGTAGTGCTAGCGGGACTTACAATGAGCAGTTCTTC. This encodes CASSASGTYNEQFF.

This clone appeared a few times. The chain is built from TRBV10-2 and TRBJ2-7; the D gene is possibly TRBD2 (6 bases). Trimming cost V 6 bases and J 0 bases, with 15 bases left between them. CDR3 length: 15 amino acids. Germline values: CDR1 WSHSY, CDR2 SAAADI. CDR3 coding DNA: TGCGCCAGCAGCCGCGGGACGCCGAGCTCCTACGAGCAGTACGTC. It codes for CASSRGTPSSYEQYV.

V usage is TRBV27 and J usage is TRBJ2-7, with TRBD1 matching over 10 bases. There are 13 residues in the CDR3. Losses at the gene ends were 6 bases for V and 2 bases for J; bases not matched to a gene: 1. Germline CDR1 and CDR2: MNHEY and SMNVEV (reference sequence). The CDR3 spells CASRGTGAYEQYV. DNA for the CDR3: TGTGCCAGCAGAGGGACAGGGGCCTACGAGCAGTACGTC.

V is TRBV12-3 or TRBV12-4 and J is TRBJ2-1; D not resolved. The CDR3 length is 12 residues. V was clipped by 5 bases and J by 8 bases, with 10 bases between them. CDR3 in amino acids: CASSPQNYEQFF. DNA for the CDR3: TGTGCCAGCAGTCCACAGAACTATGAGCAGTTCTTC.

This clone was counted a few times. V gene TRBV3-1 (or the pseudogene TRBV3-2) combines with J gene TRBJ1-2; 9 nucleotides align to TRBD1. CDR1 and CDR2 (germline): LGHDT, YNNKEL (reference sequence). The V gene end was trimmed by 0 bases and the J gene end by 5 bases; junction bases not matched to a gene: 13. The CDR3 contains 18 residues. The CDR3 protein is CASSQEVYRQGEVYGYTF. Here the CDR3 DNA reads TGTGCCAGCAGCCAAGAGGTATATCGACAGGGGGAAGTGTATGGCTACACCTTC.

The rearrangement links TRBV3-1 (or the pseudogene TRBV3-2) to TRBJ2-7; 12 bases map to TRBD2. CDR1 is LGHDT and CDR2 is YNNKEL in the germline V gene (reference sequence). The CDR3 is 15 residues long. V was pared by 4 bases and J by 4 bases, with 5 bases of the junction left unmatched. The CDR3 reads CASSRGLAGSYEQYV. The DNA for the CDR3 is TGTGCCAGCAGCCGCGGACTAGCGGGATCTTACGAGCAGTACGTC.

V usage is TRBV10-2 and J usage is TRBJ2-1; TRBD2 might be the D (6 bases). Germline V gene lookup returns CDR1 WSHSY and CDR2 SAAADI. V lost 8 bases and J lost 0, with 14 bases in between. The CDR3 spans 15 residues. The CDR3 nucleotides read TGCGCCAGCTTGGGACTGGTCCCCTCCTACAATGAGCAGTTCTTC. Its translation is CASLGLVPSYNEQFF.

This clone has more than one count but fewer than ten. The rearrangement links TRBV5-1 to TRBJ2-5; 8 bases line up with TRBD2. Per the germline V gene, CDR1 is SGHRS and CDR2 is YFSETQ. The CDR3 extends over 16 amino acids. The J segment lost 0 bases and the V segment lost 0 bases, leaving 4 bases of the junction unmatched. The CDR3 DNA reads as TGCGCCAGCAGCTTGGTCGTAGCGGGGTACCAAGAGACCCAGTACTTC. Its protein is CASSLVVAGYQETQYF.

This rearrangement joins TRBV5-1 to TRBJ2-1, with TRBD2 as a possible D gene (6 bases). Germline assignment: CDR1 SGHRS and CDR2 YFSETQ. CDR3 length: 13 amino acids. Trimming pared 7 bases from V and 4 bases from J, leaving 12 bases between. CDR3 residues: CASLGGEYNEQFF. CDR3 nucleotide sequence: TGCGCCAGCCTCGGCGGGGAATACAATGAGCAGTTCTTC.

The chain carries TRBV19 and TRBJ2-2; tentative D call: TRBD1 (6 bases). Deletions cut 5 bases from V and 4 bases from J, with 14 bases between. The CDR3 sequence is 15 residues long. CDR1 LNHDA and CDR2 SQIVND come from the germline V gene (reference sequence). The CDR3 region is CASSFQTQGTGELFF. The CDR3 DNA sequence: TGTGCCAGTAGTTTCCAGACACAGGGCACCGGGGAGCTGTTTTTT.

The gene calls are TRBV18 and TRBJ2-7; D might be TRBD1 (6 bases). CDR3 length: 12 residues. CDR1 and CDR2 (germline): KGHSH, LQKENI. V gave up 3 bases and J gave up 4 bases, with 7 bases separating them. The CDR3 reads CASSPGTYEQYV. The CDR3 region has the DNA TGTGCCAGCTCACCCGGGACATACGAGCAGTACGTC.